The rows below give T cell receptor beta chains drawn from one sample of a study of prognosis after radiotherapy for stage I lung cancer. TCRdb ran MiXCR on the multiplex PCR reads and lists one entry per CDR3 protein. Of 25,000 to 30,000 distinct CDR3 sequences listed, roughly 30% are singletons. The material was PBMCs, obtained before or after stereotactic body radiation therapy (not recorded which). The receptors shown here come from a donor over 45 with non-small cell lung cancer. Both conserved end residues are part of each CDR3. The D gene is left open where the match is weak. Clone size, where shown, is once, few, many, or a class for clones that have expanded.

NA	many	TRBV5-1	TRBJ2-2	TGCGCCAGCAGCCCCCTGGGGGGCACCGGGGAGCTGTTTTTT	CASSPLGGTGELFF
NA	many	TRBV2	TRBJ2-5	TGTGCCAGCAGTCAGGCGGGATGGGAGGAGACCCAGTACTTC	CASSQAGWEETQYF
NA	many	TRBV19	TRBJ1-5	TGTGCCAGTTCCGTCCGGGAGCTGATCCAGCCCCAGCATTTT	CASSVRELIQPQHF
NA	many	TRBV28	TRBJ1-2	TGTGCCAGCAGTTTATCGGGGATGAACTATGGCTACACCTTC	CASSLSGMNYGYTF
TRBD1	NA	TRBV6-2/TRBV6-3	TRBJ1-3	TGTGCCAGCAGTGAAGCTACAGGGGATGGAAACACCATATATTTT	CASSEATGDGNTIYF
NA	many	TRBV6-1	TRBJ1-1	TGTGCCAGCAGAGCAGGGGCGCCTTTGAACACTGAAGCTTTCTTT	CASRAGAPLNTEAFF
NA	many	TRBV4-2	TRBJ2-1	TGTGCCAGCAGCCTCCTAACCGGCGGCCTCAATGAGCAGTTCTTC	CASSLLTGGLNEQFF
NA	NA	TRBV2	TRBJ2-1	TGTGCCAGCAGGGGGTCTGTCGCAGGGCACAATGAGCAGTTCTTC	CASRGSVAGHNEQFF
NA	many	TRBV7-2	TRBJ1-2	TGTGCCAGCAGCTTAGTGCTGGGGGCAGGGGACTATGGCTACACCTTC	CASSLVLGAGDYGYTF
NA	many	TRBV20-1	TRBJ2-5	TGCAGTGCCGGGCTTCGTGGACAAGAGACCCAGTACTTC	CSAGLRGQETQYF
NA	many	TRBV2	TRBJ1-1	TGTGCCAGCAGTGAAGCGCGGGGTGCAGACGGTGAAGCTTTCTTT	CASSEARGADGEAFF
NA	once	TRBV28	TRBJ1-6	TGTGCCAGCAGATCACCAGGGGAGGGTAATTCACCCGTCCACTTT	CASRSPGEGNSPVHF
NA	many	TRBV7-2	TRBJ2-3	TGTGCCAGCAGCTTAGGTAATTCGGGAGCTAGCACAGATACGCAGTATTTT	CASSLGNSGASTDTQYF
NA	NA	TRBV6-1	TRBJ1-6	TGTGCCAGCAGTGTACTGAACCCAGCTTCACCCCTCCACTTT	CASSVLNPASPLHF
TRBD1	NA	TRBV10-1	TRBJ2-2	TGCGCCAGCAGTTCAGGGGGACCCACCGGGGAGCTGTTTTTT	CASSSGGPTGELFF
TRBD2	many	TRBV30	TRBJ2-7	TGTGCCTGGATAGCTAGCGGGAGCGTCGAGCAGTACTTC	CAWIASGSVEQYF
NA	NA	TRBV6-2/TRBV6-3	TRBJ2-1	TGTGCCAGCAGTTCTCCCAGTGGGCTTGTTGTTGAGCAGTTCTTC	CASSSPSGLVVEQFF
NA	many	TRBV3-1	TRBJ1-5	TGTGCCAGCAGCCAAGATTCATGGCAGCCCCAGCATTTT	CASSQDSWQPQHF
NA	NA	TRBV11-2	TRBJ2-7	TGTGCCAGCAGAAGGGTTAATCATTACGAGCAGTACTTC	CASRRVNHYEQYF
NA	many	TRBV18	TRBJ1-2	TGTGCCAGCTCACCTTCGGCTGCCGGTAACTATGGCTACACCTTC	CASSPSAAGNYGYTF
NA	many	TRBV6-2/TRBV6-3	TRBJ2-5	TGTGCCAGCAGAACTACTACAGAGACCCAGTACTTC	CASRTTTETQYF
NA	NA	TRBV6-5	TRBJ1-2	TGTGCCAGCAGTTACCCAGGGGCTCCCGGCCTCCTTAAGGACTATTGCTACACCTTC	CASSYPGAPGLLKDYCYTF
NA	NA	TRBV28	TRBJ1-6	TGTGCCAGCAGCGCCTGGGGCGTTAATTCACCCCTCCACTTT	CASSAWGVNSPLHF
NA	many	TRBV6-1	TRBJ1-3	TGTGCCAGCAGGGACACAGGTTCCTCTGGAAACACCATATATTTT	CASRDTGSSGNTIYF
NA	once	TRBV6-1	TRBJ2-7	TGTGCCAGCAGTGAAGGACCCATCCGGGACGAGCAGTACTTC	CASSEGPIRDEQYF
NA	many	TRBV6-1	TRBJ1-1	TGTGCCAGCAGTGAAGCGATTGGGGAGAAGAACACTGAAGCTTTCTTT	CASSEAIGEKNTEAFF
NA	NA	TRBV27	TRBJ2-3	TGTGCCAGCAGATTCCGGCAGACCGATAAGCAGTATTTT	CASRFRQTDKQYF
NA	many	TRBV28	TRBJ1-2	TGTGCCAGCAGTTACTTCAGGGCCTATGGCTACACCTTC	CASSYFRAYGYTF
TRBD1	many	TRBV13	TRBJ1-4	TGTGCCAGCAGCCAGCGGACAGGGAGTACTAATGAAAAACTGTTTTTT	CASSQRTGSTNEKLFF
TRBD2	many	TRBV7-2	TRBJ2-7	TGTGCCAGCAGTACGGGACTAGCGGGCGGGGAGCAGTACTTC	CASSTGLAGGEQYF
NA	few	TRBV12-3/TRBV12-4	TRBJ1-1	TGTGCCAGCAGTTGGGGGGCGATTAACACTGAAGCTTTCTTT	CASSWGAINTEAFF
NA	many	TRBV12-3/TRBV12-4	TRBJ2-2	TGTGCCAGCAGAGCTCCGCCCGGGGAGCTGTTTTTT	CASRAPPGELFF
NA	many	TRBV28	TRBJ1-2	TGTGCCAGCAGTTCCGATACAACAGGGATTTCTTCTGGCTACACCTTC	CASSSDTTGISSGYTF
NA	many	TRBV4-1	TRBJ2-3	TGCGCCAGCAGCCTCCTCGGGACTTCTCCAGATACGCAGTATTTT	CASSLLGTSPDTQYF
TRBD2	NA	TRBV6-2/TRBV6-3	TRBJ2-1	TGTGCCAGCAGGGGGAACCTCATAAGCGGGACGAGCTCCTACAATGAGCAGTTCTTC	CASRGNLISGTSSYNEQFF
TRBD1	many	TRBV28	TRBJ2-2	TGTGCCAGCAGTCGCCGGACAGGGGGCAATACCGGGGAGCTGTTTTTT	CASSRRTGGNTGELFF
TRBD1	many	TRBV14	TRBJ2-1	TGTGCCAGCAGAAAGGACAGGGTAGAGTTCTTC	CASRKDRVEFF
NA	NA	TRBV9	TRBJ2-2	TGTGCCAGCAGCGTAGCCGTCTCTGCGAACACCGGGGAGCTGTTTTTT	CASSVAVSANTGELFF
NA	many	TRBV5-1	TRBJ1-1	TGCGCCAGCAGCTCCACAGGGAAGGGGAACACTGAAGCTTTCTTT	CASSSTGKGNTEAFF
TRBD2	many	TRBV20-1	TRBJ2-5	TGCAGTGCTAGAGATCGAGCTAGCGGGGACTATTGGGAGACCCAGTACTTC	CSARDRASGDYWETQYF
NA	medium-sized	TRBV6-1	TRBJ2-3	TGTGCCAGCACCTCGGGCGGGGGCACAGATACGCAGTATTTT	CASTSGGGTDTQYF